This T cell receptor (beta chain) was sequenced during a study of T cell responses to AZD1222 COVID-19 vaccine. TCRdb's copy holds only in-frame clones and misses some; the assay was immunoSEQ multiplex PCR. This table has about 140,000 clones, roughly 90% appearing once. Study-level findings and limits: Clonal diversity may have been underestimated, and the donors were mostly white British, with more females than males.

V lost 6 bases, J lost 5 bases, and 13 bases lay in between. In germline, CDR1 is MNHEY, CDR2 SMNVEV (reference sequence). The CDR3 runs to 14 residues. On this clone: Its antigen is currently unknown.

The chain couples TRBV27 to TRBJ1-4, with no clear D. The TCR comes from an adult who received the AZD1222 COVID-19 vaccine. Sequenced here: peripheral blood, sampled 28 days after the second AZD1222 dose. Here the CDR3 reads CASSPLGGNEKLFF. The CDR3 DNA follows: TGTGCCAGCAGCCCCTTGGGCGGGAATGAAAAACTGTTTTTT.